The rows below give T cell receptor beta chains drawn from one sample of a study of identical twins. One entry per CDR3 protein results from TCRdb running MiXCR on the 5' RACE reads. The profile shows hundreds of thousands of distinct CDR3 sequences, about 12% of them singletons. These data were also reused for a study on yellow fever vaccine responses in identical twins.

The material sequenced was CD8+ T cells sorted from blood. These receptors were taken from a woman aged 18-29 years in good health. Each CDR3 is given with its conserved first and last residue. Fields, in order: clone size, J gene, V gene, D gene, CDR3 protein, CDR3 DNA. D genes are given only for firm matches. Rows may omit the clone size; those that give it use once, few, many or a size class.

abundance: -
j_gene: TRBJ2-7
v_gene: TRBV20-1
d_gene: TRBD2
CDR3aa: CSAREASGSSYEQYF
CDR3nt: TGCAGTGCCAGGGAGGCAAGCGGGAGTTCCTACGAGCAGTACTTC

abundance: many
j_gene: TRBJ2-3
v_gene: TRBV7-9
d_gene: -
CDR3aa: CASSSAMEDTQYF
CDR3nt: TGTGCCAGCAGCTCGGCGATGGAAGATACGCAGTATTTT

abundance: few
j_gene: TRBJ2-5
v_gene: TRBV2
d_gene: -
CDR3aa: CASSEMGAQETQYF
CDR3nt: TGTGCCAGCAGTGAAATGGGGGCCCAAGAGACCCAGTACTTC

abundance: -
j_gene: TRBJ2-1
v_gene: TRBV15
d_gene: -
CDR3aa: CATSPNLRAVPEQFF
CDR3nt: TGTGCCACCAGCCCTAACCTCAGGGCCGTCCCTGAGCAGTTCTTC

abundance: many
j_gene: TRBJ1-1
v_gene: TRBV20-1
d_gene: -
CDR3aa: CSADRDFEAFF
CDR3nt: TGCAGTGCTGACCGAGATTTTGAAGCTTTCTTT

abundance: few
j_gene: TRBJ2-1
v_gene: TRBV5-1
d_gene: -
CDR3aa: CASSLNSGVAYDYNEQFF
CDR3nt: TGCGCCAGCAGCTTGAATAGCGGAGTAGCTTATGACTACAATGAGCAGTTCTTC

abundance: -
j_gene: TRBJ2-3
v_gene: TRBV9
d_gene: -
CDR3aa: CASSSQRDTQYF
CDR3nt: TGTGCCAGCAGCTCCCAACGGGATACGCAGTATTTT

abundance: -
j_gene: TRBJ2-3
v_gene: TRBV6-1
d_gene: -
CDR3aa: CASRDGLHTDTQYF
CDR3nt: TGTGCCAGCAGGGACGGACTTCACACAGATACGCAGTATTTT

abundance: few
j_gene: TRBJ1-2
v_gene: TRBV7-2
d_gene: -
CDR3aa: CASSLGRQVNYGYTF
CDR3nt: TGTGCCAGCAGCTTAGGTCGACAGGTCAACTATGGCTACACCTTC

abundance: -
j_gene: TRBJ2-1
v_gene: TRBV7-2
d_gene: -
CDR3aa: CTSSYVGAYNEQFF
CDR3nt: TGTACCAGCAGTTATGTGGGAGCCTACAATGAGCAGTTCTTC

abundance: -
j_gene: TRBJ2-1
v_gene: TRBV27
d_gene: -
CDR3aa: CASSIVGSSYNEQFF
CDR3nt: TGTGCCAGCAGTATTGTGGGGAGCTCCTACAATGAGCAGTTCTTC

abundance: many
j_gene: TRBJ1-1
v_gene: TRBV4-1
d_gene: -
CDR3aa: CASSPFPDQGSMNTEAFF
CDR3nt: TGCGCCAGCAGCCCCTTCCCGGACCAGGGTTCCATGAACACTGAAGCTTTCTTT

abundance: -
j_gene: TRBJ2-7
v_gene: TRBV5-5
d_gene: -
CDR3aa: CAMSLGAYYVEQYF
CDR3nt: TGTGCCATGAGCCTAGGTGCATATTACGTGGAGCAGTACTTC

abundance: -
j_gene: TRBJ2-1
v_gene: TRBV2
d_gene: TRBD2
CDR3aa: CARNSGGSYNEQFF
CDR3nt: TGTGCCAGAAATAGCGGGGGTTCCTACAATGAGCAGTTCTTC

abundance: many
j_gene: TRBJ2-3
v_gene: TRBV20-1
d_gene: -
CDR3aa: CSAREVPHYTDTQYF
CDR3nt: TGCAGTGCTAGAGAGGTACCCCACTACACAGATACGCAGTATTTT

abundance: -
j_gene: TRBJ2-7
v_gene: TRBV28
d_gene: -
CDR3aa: CASSFFSGAAYEQYF
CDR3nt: TGTGCCAGCAGTTTTTTCTCAGGGGCGGCCTACGAGCAGTACTTC

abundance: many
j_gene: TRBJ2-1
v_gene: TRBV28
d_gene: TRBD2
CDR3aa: CASSLGTSGKYNEQFF
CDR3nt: TGTGCCAGCAGTTTGGGGACTAGCGGAAAGTACAATGAGCAGTTCTTC

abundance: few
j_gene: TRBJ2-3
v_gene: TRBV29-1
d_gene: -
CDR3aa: CSVERGEDTQYF
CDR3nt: TGCAGCGTTGAAAGAGGGGAAGATACGCAGTATTTT

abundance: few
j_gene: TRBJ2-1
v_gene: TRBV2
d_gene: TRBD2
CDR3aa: CASRLAGAYNEQFF
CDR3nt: TGTGCCAGCAGGCTAGCGGGAGCCTACAATGAGCAGTTCTTC

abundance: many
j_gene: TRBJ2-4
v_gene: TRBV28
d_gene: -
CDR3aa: CASSLNGVGRIEYIQYF
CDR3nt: TGTGCCAGCAGTTTAAATGGCGTGGGGCGCATTGAATACATTCAGTACTTC

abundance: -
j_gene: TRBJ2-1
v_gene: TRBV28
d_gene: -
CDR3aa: CASSLRGTYNEQFF
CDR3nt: TGTGCCAGCAGTTTACGCGGTACCTACAATGAGCAGTTCTTC

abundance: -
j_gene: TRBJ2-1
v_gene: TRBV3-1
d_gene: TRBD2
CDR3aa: CASSPLAGAPTPYNEQFF
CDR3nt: TGTGCCAGCAGCCCACTAGCGGGAGCCCCCACCCCCTACAATGAGCAGTTCTTC

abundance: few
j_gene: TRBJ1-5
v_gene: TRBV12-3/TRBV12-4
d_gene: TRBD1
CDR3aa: CASSMQGAAQPQHF
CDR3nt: TGTGCCAGCAGTATGCAGGGGGCTGCTCAGCCCCAGCATTTT

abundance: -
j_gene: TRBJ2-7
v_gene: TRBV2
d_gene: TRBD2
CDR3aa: CASSELLAGESYEQYF
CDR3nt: TGTGCCAGCAGTGAACTACTAGCGGGAGAGTCCTACGAGCAGTACTTC

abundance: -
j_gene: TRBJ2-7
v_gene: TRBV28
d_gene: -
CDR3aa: CASSWDNSYEQYF
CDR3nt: TGTGCCAGCAGTTGGGACAACTCCTACGAGCAGTACTTC

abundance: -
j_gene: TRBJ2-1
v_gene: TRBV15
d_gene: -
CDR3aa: CATSRNVPYNEQFF
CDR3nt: TGTGCCACCAGCAGGAACGTCCCCTACAATGAGCAGTTCTTC

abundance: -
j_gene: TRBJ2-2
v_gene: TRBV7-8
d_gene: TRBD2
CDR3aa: CASSPQGLAGASGELFF
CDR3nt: TGTGCCAGCAGTCCCCAGGGGCTAGCGGGAGCGTCCGGGGAGCTGTTTTTT

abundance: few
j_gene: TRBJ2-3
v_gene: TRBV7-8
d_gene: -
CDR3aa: CASSLGAQPLDTQYF
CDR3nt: TGTGCCAGCAGCTTAGGGGCTCAACCCCTAGATACGCAGTATTTT

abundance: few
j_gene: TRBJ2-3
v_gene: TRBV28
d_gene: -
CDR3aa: CASGTQSTDTQYF
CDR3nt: TGTGCCAGTGGGACACAGAGCACAGATACGCAGTATTTT

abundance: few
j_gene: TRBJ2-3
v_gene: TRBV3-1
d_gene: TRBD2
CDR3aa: CASSQPRLAGRTDTQYF
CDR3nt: TGTGCCAGCAGCCAACCTCGACTAGCGGGCCGCACAGATACGCAGTATTTT

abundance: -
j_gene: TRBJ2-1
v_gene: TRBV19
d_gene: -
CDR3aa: CASNQPPSEKQFF
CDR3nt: TGTGCCAGTAACCAGCCTCCTAGCGAGAAGCAGTTCTTC

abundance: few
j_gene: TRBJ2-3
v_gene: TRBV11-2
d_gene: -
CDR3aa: CASSLIGTTSTDTQYF
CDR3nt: TGTGCCAGCAGCTTAATTGGCACGACCAGCACAGATACGCAGTATTTT

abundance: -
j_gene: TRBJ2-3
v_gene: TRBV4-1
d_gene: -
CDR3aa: CASSSWVGTDTQYF
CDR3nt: TGCGCCAGCAGCTCTTGGGTGGGCACAGATACGCAGTATTTT

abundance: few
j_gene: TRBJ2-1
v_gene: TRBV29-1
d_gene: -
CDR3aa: CSVTLSNEQFF
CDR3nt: TGCAGCGTCACACTCTCCAATGAGCAGTTCTTC

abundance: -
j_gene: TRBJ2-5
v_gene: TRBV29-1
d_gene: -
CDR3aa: CSVSWFGATPQETQYF
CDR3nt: TGCAGCGTATCCTGGTTCGGGGCGACGCCACAAGAGACCCAGTACTTC

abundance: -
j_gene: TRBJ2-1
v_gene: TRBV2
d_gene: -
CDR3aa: CASSQLPPGTGIHNEQFF
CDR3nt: TGTGCCAGCAGTCAACTCCCCCCGGGCACTGGGATCCACAATGAGCAGTTCTTC

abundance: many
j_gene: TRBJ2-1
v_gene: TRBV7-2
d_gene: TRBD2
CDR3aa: CASSPTSGKDNEQFF
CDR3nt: TGTGCCAGCAGCCCAACTAGCGGGAAAGACAATGAGCAGTTCTTC

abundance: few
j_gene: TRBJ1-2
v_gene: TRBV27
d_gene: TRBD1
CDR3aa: CASSLRTGSDYGYTF
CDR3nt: TGTGCCAGCAGTTTGAGGACAGGGAGCGACTATGGCTACACCTTC

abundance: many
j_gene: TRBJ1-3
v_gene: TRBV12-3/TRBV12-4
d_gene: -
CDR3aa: CASTPGPRNTIYF
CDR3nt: TGTGCCAGCACCCCGGGACCGAGAAACACCATATATTTT

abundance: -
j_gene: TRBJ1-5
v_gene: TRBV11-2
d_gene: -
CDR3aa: CASSLSWGALSNQPQHF
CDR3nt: TGTGCCAGCAGCTTAAGTTGGGGGGCGCTTAGCAATCAGCCCCAGCATTTT

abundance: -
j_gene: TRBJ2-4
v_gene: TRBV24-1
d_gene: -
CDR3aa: CATSDSPGIQYF
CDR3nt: TGTGCCACCAGTGATTCTCCGGGCATTCAGTACTTC

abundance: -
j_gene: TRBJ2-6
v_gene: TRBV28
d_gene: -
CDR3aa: CASSPEPSGANVLTF
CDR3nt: TGTGCCAGCAGCCCGGAGCCCTCTGGGGCCAACGTCCTGACTTTC

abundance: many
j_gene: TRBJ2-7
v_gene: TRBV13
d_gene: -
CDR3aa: CASSLVGSEQYF
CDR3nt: TGTGCCAGCAGTTTGGTGGGCTCCGAGCAGTACTTC

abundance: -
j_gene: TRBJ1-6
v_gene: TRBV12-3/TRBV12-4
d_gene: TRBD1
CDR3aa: CASSFFRTGFLNSPLHF
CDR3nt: TGTGCCAGCAGTTTTTTTAGGACAGGGTTCTTGAATTCACCCCTCCACTTT

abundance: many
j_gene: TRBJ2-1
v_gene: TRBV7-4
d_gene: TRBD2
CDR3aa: CASSRTSGAVGHNEQFF
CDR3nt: TGTGCCAGCAGCCGGACTAGCGGGGCTGTGGGGCACAATGAGCAGTTCTTC

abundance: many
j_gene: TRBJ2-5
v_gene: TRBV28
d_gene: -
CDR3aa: CASSLPGEETQYF
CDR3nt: TGTGCCAGCAGTTTACCAGGGGAAGAGACCCAGTACTTC

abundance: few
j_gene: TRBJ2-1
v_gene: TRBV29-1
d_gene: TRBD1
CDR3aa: CSVGQGVTNEQFF
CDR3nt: TGCAGCGTGGGACAGGGGGTTACAAATGAGCAGTTCTTC

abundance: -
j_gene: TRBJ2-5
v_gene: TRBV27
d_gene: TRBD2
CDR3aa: CASSQGAGGPGETQYF
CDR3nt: TGTGCCAGCAGCCAAGGGGCGGGGGGGCCTGGGGAGACCCAGTACTTC

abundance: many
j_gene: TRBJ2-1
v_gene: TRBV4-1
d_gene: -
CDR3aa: CASSHQGASSYNEQFF
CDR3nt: TGCGCCAGCAGCCACCAAGGGGCCAGCTCCTACAATGAGCAGTTCTTC

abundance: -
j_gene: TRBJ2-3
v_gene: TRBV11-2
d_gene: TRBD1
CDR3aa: CASSPYPGTGRPDTQYF
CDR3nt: TGTGCCAGCAGCCCTTACCCCGGGACAGGGCGTCCAGATACGCAGTATTTT

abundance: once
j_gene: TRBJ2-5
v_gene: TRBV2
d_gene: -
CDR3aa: CASSEGYKYQETQYF
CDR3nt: TGTGCCAGCAGTGAAGGCTACAAGTACCAAGAGACCCAGTACTTC

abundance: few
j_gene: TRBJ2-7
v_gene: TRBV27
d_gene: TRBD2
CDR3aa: CASSPGSGRDEQYF
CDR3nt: TGTGCCAGCAGCCCGGGTAGCGGGAGGGATGAGCAGTACTTC

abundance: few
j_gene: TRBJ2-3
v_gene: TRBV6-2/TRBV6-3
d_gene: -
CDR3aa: CASSYALEDFTDTQYF
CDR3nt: TGTGCCAGCAGTTACGCGTTGGAGGACTTCACAGATACGCAGTATTTT

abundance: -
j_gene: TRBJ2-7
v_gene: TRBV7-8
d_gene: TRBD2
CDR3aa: CASSLGISGRGAYEQYF
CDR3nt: TGTGCCAGCAGCTTAGGTATCAGCGGGAGGGGGGCCTACGAGCAGTACTTC

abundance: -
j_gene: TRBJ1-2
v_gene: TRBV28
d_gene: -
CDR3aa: CASSRRQGLVYGYTF
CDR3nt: TGTGCCAGCAGCCGTCGGCAGGGGCTCGTCTATGGCTACACCTTC

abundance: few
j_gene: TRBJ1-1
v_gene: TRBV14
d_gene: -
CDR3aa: CASSQVWFTEAFF
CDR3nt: TGTGCCAGCAGCCAAGTTTGGTTCACTGAAGCTTTCTTT